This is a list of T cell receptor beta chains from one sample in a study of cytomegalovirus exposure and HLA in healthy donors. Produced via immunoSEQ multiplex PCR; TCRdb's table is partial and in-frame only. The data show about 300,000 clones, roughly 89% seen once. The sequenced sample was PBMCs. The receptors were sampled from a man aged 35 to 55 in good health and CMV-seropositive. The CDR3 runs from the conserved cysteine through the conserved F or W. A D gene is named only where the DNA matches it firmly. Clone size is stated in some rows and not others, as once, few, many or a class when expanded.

cdr3_nt: TGCAGCGTTGGTCTAGCGGGAGGAACCGGGGAGCTGTTTTTT
cdr3_aa: CSVGLAGGTGELFF
j_call: TRBJ2-2
clone_size: NA
v_call: TRBV29-1
d_call: TRBD2

cdr3_nt: TGCGCCAGCAGCCTACCGTCGGGGGCCAACGTCCTGACTTTC
cdr3_aa: CASSLPSGANVLTF
j_call: TRBJ2-6
clone_size: NA
v_call: TRBV5-1
d_call: NA

cdr3_nt: TGTGCCAGCAGCTCCGACTATTCACCCCTCCACTTT
cdr3_aa: CASSSDYSPLHF
j_call: TRBJ1-6
clone_size: NA
v_call: TRBV5-6
d_call: NA

cdr3_nt: TGCGCCAGCAGTCAATCCAGGACAGTACAAGAGACCCAGTACTTC
cdr3_aa: CASSQSRTVQETQYF
j_call: TRBJ2-5
clone_size: NA
v_call: TRBV23-1
d_call: NA

cdr3_nt: TGTGCCACCAGCCGAGGGGAGAAGCAGTTCTTC
cdr3_aa: CATSRGEKQFF
j_call: TRBJ2-1
clone_size: NA
v_call: TRBV15
d_call: NA

cdr3_nt: TGCGCCAGCAGCTTGGATTTCAGGGGAGTAGGATCACCCCTCCACTTT
cdr3_aa: CASSLDFRGVGSPLHF
j_call: TRBJ1-6
clone_size: NA
v_call: TRBV5-1
d_call: NA

cdr3_nt: TGTGCCAGCAGCGTAGGAGAGGGGACTTACCGAACGGAGACCCAGTACTTC
cdr3_aa: CASSVGEGTYRTETQYF
j_call: TRBJ2-5
clone_size: NA
v_call: TRBV9
d_call: NA

cdr3_nt: TGTGCCAGCAGCTCGGCTAGCGGGTCCTACAATGAGCAGTTCTTC
cdr3_aa: CASSSASGSYNEQFF
j_call: TRBJ2-1
clone_size: NA
v_call: TRBV4-2
d_call: TRBD2

cdr3_nt: TGCGCCAGCAGCTTTAGCGGGGGACAAGAGACCCAGTACTTC
cdr3_aa: CASSFSGGQETQYF
j_call: TRBJ2-5
clone_size: NA
v_call: TRBV5-1
d_call: TRBD2

cdr3_nt: TGTGCCAGCAGCACGGGGGACAGGGGGTTTACCGGGGAGCTGTTTTTT
cdr3_aa: CASSTGDRGFTGELFF
j_call: TRBJ2-2
clone_size: once
v_call: TRBV2
d_call: TRBD1

cdr3_nt: TGTGCCAGCTGCCCTGAGACTAGCGGGTTTGAGCAGTTCTTC
cdr3_aa: CASCPETSGFEQFF
j_call: TRBJ2-1
clone_size: once
v_call: TRBV2
d_call: TRBD2

cdr3_nt: TGTGCCAGCTCACCCAGCGGGATTTCCTACGAGCAGTACTTC
cdr3_aa: CASSPSGISYEQYF
j_call: TRBJ2-7
clone_size: few
v_call: TRBV18
d_call: TRBD2

cdr3_nt: TGTGCCAGCAGCTTAGGCCAGGGGGCCCAGTACTTC
cdr3_aa: CASSLGQGAQYF
j_call: TRBJ2-5
clone_size: NA
v_call: TRBV7-2
d_call: TRBD1

cdr3_nt: TGCGCCAGCAGCCAAGATGGGCAGCTTAATGAAAAACTGTTTTTT
cdr3_aa: CASSQDGQLNEKLFF
j_call: TRBJ1-4
clone_size: few
v_call: TRBV4-1
d_call: NA

cdr3_nt: TGTGCCAGCAGCGCAGGACTAGCGGGCTACGAGCAGTACTTC
cdr3_aa: CASSAGLAGYEQYF
j_call: TRBJ2-7
clone_size: NA
v_call: TRBV2
d_call: TRBD2

cdr3_nt: TGCGCCAGCAGCAGGGAGGGGGTAACGTACGAGCAGTACTTC
cdr3_aa: CASSREGVTYEQYF
j_call: TRBJ2-7
clone_size: few
v_call: TRBV5-1
d_call: NA

cdr3_nt: TGTGCCAGCAGTTTGTTAGGGGCCGGCTCCTACGAGCAGTACTTC
cdr3_aa: CASSLLGAGSYEQYF
j_call: TRBJ2-7
clone_size: NA
v_call: TRBV7-8
d_call: NA

cdr3_nt: TGTGCCAGCAGCTTGGTAAAGCGGGAGCCCTACGAGCAGTACTTC
cdr3_aa: CASSLVKREPYEQYF
j_call: TRBJ2-7
clone_size: NA
v_call: TRBV7-4
d_call: TRBD2

cdr3_nt: TGCGCCAGCAGCTTGGACCCAGGATGGATGGACACTGAAGCTTTCTTT
cdr3_aa: CASSLDPGWMDTEAFF
j_call: TRBJ1-1
clone_size: NA
v_call: TRBV5-1
d_call: NA

cdr3_nt: TGTGCCAGCAGCAATACAGGGGACGAGCAGTACTTC
cdr3_aa: CASSNTGDEQYF
j_call: TRBJ2-7
clone_size: NA
v_call: TRBV21-1
d_call: NA

cdr3_nt: TGTGCCAGCAGTTTAAGGGGTAACGCCTACGAGCAGTACTTC
cdr3_aa: CASSLRGNAYEQYF
j_call: TRBJ2-7
clone_size: NA
v_call: TRBV27
d_call: NA

cdr3_nt: TGTGCCAGCACACCGGGACAGGGCCGTAGCGGTTCCTACAATGAGCAGTTCTTC
cdr3_aa: CASTPGQGRSGSYNEQFF
j_call: TRBJ2-1
clone_size: NA
v_call: TRBV27
d_call: TRBD1

cdr3_nt: TGTGCTAGTGGTCTCTGGACTAGCGGGAGGCCGGAGACCCAGTACTTC
cdr3_aa: CASGLWTSGRPETQYF
j_call: TRBJ2-5
clone_size: NA
v_call: TRBV12-5
d_call: TRBD2

cdr3_nt: TGTGCCAGCAGTGGGAACAGGGGGGATACGCAGTATTTT
cdr3_aa: CASSGNRGDTQYF
j_call: TRBJ2-3
clone_size: NA
v_call: TRBV6-5
d_call: TRBD1

cdr3_nt: TGTGCCAGCAGCTTACGCAGGGGTGAAGCTTTCTTT
cdr3_aa: CASSLRRGEAFF
j_call: TRBJ1-1
clone_size: NA
v_call: TRBV11-2
d_call: NA

cdr3_nt: TGTGCCAGCAGTTGGGGCAGGTCCACTGAAGCTTTCTTT
cdr3_aa: CASSWGRSTEAFF
j_call: TRBJ1-1
clone_size: NA
v_call: TRBV28
d_call: NA

cdr3_nt: TGTGCCAGCTCACTTTTACCATCGGAACTATCCTACAATGAGCAGTTCTTC
cdr3_aa: CASSLLPSELSYNEQFF
j_call: TRBJ2-1
clone_size: NA
v_call: TRBV18
d_call: NA

cdr3_nt: TGTGCCAGCAGCCCCAACGACGGACTGTCGTTCCGGGAGCTGTTTTTT
cdr3_aa: CASSPNDGLSFRELFF
j_call: TRBJ2-2
clone_size: NA
v_call: TRBV7-9
d_call: NA

cdr3_nt: TGTGCCAGCAGCCGAGAGCTAGCGGGAGGGTACTCCTACAATGAGCAGTTCTTC
cdr3_aa: CASSRELAGGYSYNEQFF
j_call: TRBJ2-1
clone_size: NA
v_call: TRBV11-2
d_call: TRBD2

cdr3_nt: TGTGCCAGCAGTGCCTCCGGGACAGGGGGCAGCGAGCAGTACTTC
cdr3_aa: CASSASGTGGSEQYF
j_call: TRBJ2-7
clone_size: NA
v_call: TRBV27
d_call: TRBD1

cdr3_nt: TGCAGCGTCGTCGAAGAGGGAACAGGGTATCAGCCCCAGCATTTT
cdr3_aa: CSVVEEGTGYQPQHF
j_call: TRBJ1-5
clone_size: NA
v_call: TRBV29-1
d_call: NA

cdr3_nt: TGTGCCAGCAGTTTAGAGGGGGTGAACACTGAAGCTTTCTTT
cdr3_aa: CASSLEGVNTEAFF
j_call: TRBJ1-1
clone_size: NA
v_call: TRBV28
d_call: NA

cdr3_nt: TGTGCCAGCAGCGTAGCTGGAGCGTGGGAGACCCAGTACTTC
cdr3_aa: CASSVAGAWETQYF
j_call: TRBJ2-5
clone_size: NA
v_call: TRBV9
d_call: NA